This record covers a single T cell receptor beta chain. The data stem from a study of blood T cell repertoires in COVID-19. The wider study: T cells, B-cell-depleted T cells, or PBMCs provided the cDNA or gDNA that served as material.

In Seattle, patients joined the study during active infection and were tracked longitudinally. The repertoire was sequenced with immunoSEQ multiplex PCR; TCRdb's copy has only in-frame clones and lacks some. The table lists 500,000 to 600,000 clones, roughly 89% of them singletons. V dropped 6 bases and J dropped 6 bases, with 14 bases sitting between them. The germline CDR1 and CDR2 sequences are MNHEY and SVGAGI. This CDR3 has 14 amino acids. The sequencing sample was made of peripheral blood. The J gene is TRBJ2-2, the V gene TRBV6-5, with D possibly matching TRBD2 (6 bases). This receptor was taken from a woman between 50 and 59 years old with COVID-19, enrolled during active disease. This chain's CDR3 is CASSRDWVSGELFF. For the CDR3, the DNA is TGTGCCAGCAGCCGGGACTGGGTGTCCGGGGAGCTGTTTTTT.